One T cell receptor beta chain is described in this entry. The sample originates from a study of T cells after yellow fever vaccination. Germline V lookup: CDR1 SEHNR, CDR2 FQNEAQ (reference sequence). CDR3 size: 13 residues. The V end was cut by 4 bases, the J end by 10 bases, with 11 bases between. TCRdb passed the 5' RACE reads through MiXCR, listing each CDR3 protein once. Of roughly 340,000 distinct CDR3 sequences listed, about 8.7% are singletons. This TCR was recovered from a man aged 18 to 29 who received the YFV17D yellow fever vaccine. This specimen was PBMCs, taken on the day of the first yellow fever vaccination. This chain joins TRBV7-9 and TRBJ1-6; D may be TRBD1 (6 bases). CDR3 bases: TGTGCCAGCAGCTCGGGGGCAGCGTCACCCCTCCACTTT. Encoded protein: CASSSGAASPLHF.